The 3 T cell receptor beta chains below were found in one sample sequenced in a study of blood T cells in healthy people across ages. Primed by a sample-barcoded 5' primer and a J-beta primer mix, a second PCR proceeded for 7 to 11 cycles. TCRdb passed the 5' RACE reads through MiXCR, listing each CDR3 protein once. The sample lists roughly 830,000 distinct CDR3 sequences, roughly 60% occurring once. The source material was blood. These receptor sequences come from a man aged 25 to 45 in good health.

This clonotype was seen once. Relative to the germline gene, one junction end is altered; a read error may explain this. In DNA, the CDR3 is TGTGCCCGCAGCCAAGAGACAGGGGGCGCAGGGCAAGAGACCCAGTACTTC. As protein: CARSQETGGAGQETQYF. The V and J genes are TRBV4-2 and TRBJ2-5; 10 nucleotides line up with TRBD1. Per germline, CDR1 LGHNA and CDR2 YNFKEQ. The CDR3 consists of 17 residues.

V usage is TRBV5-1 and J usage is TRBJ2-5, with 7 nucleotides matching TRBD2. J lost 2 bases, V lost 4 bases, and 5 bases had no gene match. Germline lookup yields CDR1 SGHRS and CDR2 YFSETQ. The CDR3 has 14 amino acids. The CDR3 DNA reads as TGCGCCAGCAGCCTCTGGCGGGAGCAAGAGACCCAGTACTTC. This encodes CASSLWREQETQYF.

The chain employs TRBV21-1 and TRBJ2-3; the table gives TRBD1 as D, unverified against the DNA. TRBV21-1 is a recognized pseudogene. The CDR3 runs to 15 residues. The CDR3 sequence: CASSHRDRGRDTQYF. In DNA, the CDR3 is TGTGCCAGCAGCCACCGGGACAGGGGGCGAGATACGCAGTATTTT.